The subject of this entry is one TCR beta chain. This clone's antigen is unknown. Per-base qualities were not stored, and no clone one base away is much larger. The sample is drawn from a study of coeliac disease (dated by TCRdb to between 2022 and 2023). Background on the whole study: Coeliac patients were categorised as having newly diagnosed active disease, refractory coeliac disease type I, or disease controlled by a gluten-free diet. Because high-resolution HLA typing was not available, biased TRBV7-2 usage was examined as a proof of principle. Small intestinal lymphocyte fractions from coeliac and non-coeliac patients were analysed in the study using next-generation sequencing of rearranged TRB and TRG CDR3 regions. A total of roughly 30 patients took part in the full study: approximately 22 had serologically confirmed coeliac disease and 8 were controls with non-small intestinal disorders. TRB sequencing was successfully performed on samples from 27 to 30 subjects, among which under 25 paired bulk unsorted intraepithelial and lamina propria cell samples were included. The study set out to describe the TR repertoires of small intestinal T cells in active coeliac disease, refractory type I coeliac disease, and coeliac disease treated with a gluten-free diet. Broader findings and caveats from the paper: The authors judged the approach to be unsuitable for unbiased detection of gliadin-specific T cells, because gliadin-specific T cells are scarce and rarely shared between patients. TRB and TRG repertoires of active coeliac intraepithelial and lamina propria samples showed lower clonality than controls, suggesting recruitment of diverse T cells. High-purity fractions were not obtained when intraepithelial cells were separated from lamina propria cells, so cross-contamination between compartments was possible. TRB repertoires were largely private; most amino acid sequences were unique to one sample, and V-gene usage did not differ significantly by disease group.

The germline V and J ends show losses of 5 bases and 9 bases respectively, and no gene match explains 3 bases of the junction. The germline V gene (reference sequence) specifies SEHNR as CDR1 and FQNEAQ as CDR2. From cysteine to phenylalanine, the CDR3 is 12 amino acids long. Kept here is only the CDR3 DNA, which spans 36 bases and is read in frame from base 1. Aliquots of 450,000 to 500,000 cells were frozen in DMSO/FBS in liquid nitrogen, and a single aliquot per fraction was used for sequencing. Every one of the 30 study patients had an endoscopy and a small intestinal biopsy. Intraepithelial cells were released by stirring biopsies for one hour at 37°C in RPMI containing EGTA, MgCl2 and 1% FBS. Genomic DNA was extracted from frozen unsorted cell fractions using the Qiagen DNeasy blood extraction kit. The receptor library was made with the immunoSEQ multiplex PCR assay. Using reverse primers that targeted J gene segments together with forward primers that targeted V gene segments, the TR loci were amplified in a multiplexed PCR. The Illumina HiSeq System was used to sequence the amplified CDR3 regions. As for the authors' bioinformatics: Closely related reads were merged by a nearest-neighbour algorithm to remove PCR and sequencing errors and to collapse the data into unique sequences. Two measures summarised the repertoires: clonality, and T cell density, defined as TR molecules per amount of genomic DNA input. CDR3 amino acid sequences present in at least 80% of unsorted samples were defined as public TRs, and these public TRs were then tested for differential abundance between coeliac and control samples. Kruskal-Wallis tests followed by Dunn post-tests were used to test for differences in clonality and density between disease groups. TCRdb took this table from immuneACCESS and kept in-frame rearrangements with V and J called. Such tables lack part of the clones; where checked against another copy, unresolved V genes explain under half of the gap, and the rest is unexplained. The D gene and trimming were derived from the DNA, and the V and J assignments and clone size from that table. The sample table holds 5,700 or so clones, of which around 52% were seen once. Roughly 6.7% of the sample comes from the top ten.

The specimen sequenced was intraepithelial lymphocytes from the gut. The cell subset or site label, as the study defines it: intraepithelial cell (IEC) fraction of small intestinal biopsy. The chain was built from TRBV7-9 and TRBJ2-2; 7 of the junction bases match TRBD1. The TCR was taken from a woman aged 25 to 39 with active celiac disease. The bases read TGTGCCAGCAGCAAGACAGGGTGGGAGCTGTTTTTT. It translates to CASSKTGWELFF.